These T cell receptor beta chains were read from a single sample in a study of tumor-infiltrating lymphocytes in localized non-small cell lung cancer. TCRdb keeps only in-frame clones here, not all; method: immunoSEQ multiplex PCR. Of roughly 7,200 clones in the sample, roughly 80% are singletons; the top ten hold more than 7%. The sample comprised lung tumor tissue. The source of these receptors is a human donor with non-small cell lung cancer. CDR3s include the opening cysteine and the closing phenylalanine or tryptophan. A D gene is named only where the DNA matches it firmly. Clone size appears in some rows only: once, few, many, or a class for an expanded clone.

size	V	J	length	D	DNA	CDR3
NA	TRBV5-8	TRBJ2-7	14	NA	TGTGCCAGCAGCCAAGGGACCGGCTCCTACGAGCAGTACTTC	CASSQGTGSYEQYF
once	TRBV5-1	TRBJ2-5	15	NA	TGCGCCAGCAGCTTGTGGACCGAGGGGGAAGAGACCCAGTACTTC	CASSLWTEGEETQYF
NA	TRBV29-1	TRBJ1-1	11	NA	TGCAGCGCCGAACCGAACACTGAAGCTTTCTTT	CSAEPNTEAFF
NA	TRBV5-1	TRBJ2-1	18	TRBD2	TGCGCCAGCAGCTTTGGGCCGGGCGGGAGGCCTGCTTACAATGAGCAGTTCTTC	CASSFGPGGRPAYNEQFF
NA	TRBV15	TRBJ2-7	13	NA	TGTGCCACCAGCAGCGGCCGATCCTACGAGCAGTACTTC	CATSSGRSYEQYF
few	TRBV5-4	TRBJ2-5	16	NA	TGTGCCAGCAAACCGCTGTATGGGGCGACCCAAGAGACCCAGTACTTC	CASKPLYGATQETQYF
NA	TRBV7-2	TRBJ2-1	15	TRBD2	TGTGCCAGCAGATGGACTAGCGGGATCGCCGGGGAGCAGTTCTTC	CASRWTSGIAGEQFF
NA	TRBV27	TRBJ2-7	17	NA	TGTGCCAGCAGTTTATCCTCCGGTGGGAGGGGGGTCTACGAGCAGTACTTC	CASSLSSGGRGVYEQYF
NA	TRBV4-1	TRBJ1-2	16	TRBD1	TGCGCCAGCAGCCAAGAGGGCACAGGGGAGTACTATGGCTACACCTTC	CASSQEGTGEYYGYTF
NA	TRBV18	TRBJ2-2	15	NA	TGTGCCAGCTCAGAGTCGCAGTCGGGGCCCGGGGAGCTGTTTTTT	CASSESQSGPGELFF
NA	TRBV18	TRBJ1-2	15	TRBD1	TGTGCCAGCTCACCAGCGGGACAGGGGGTAAATGGCTACACCTTC	CASSPAGQGVNGYTF
few	TRBV11-2	TRBJ2-1	16	TRBD2	TGTGCCAGCAGCACTCGACTAGCGGGCATCTACAATGAGCAGTTCTTC	CASSTRLAGIYNEQFF
once	TRBV9	TRBJ2-5	13	TRBD2	TGTGCCAGCAGCCCTCAGCGGGAGGGGACCCAGTACTTC	CASSPQREGTQYF
NA	TRBV19	TRBJ1-5	15	NA	TGTGCCAGTAGTATCTCCGAGTATAGCAATCAGCCCCAGCATTTT	CASSISEYSNQPQHF
NA	TRBV4-1	TRBJ1-6	19	TRBD1	TGCGCCAGCAGCCAAGATCCTCAGACCGGACAGGGCTTGAATTCACCCCTCCACTTT	CASSQDPQTGQGLNSPLHF
NA	TRBV10-3	TRBJ2-6	17	TRBD2	TGTGCCATCACGGGAGGCGATTACTCCTCTGGGGCCAACGTCCTGACTTTC	CAITGGDYSSGANVLTF
NA	TRBV7-8	TRBJ1-2	14	NA	TGTGCCAGCAGCTTAATTGCAGGGAGCTATGGCTACACCTTC	CASSLIAGSYGYTF
once	TRBV13	TRBJ2-7	15	NA	TGTGCCAGCAACCGCCCAGGTAATGGCTTGGACGAGCAGTACTTC	CASNRPGNGLDEQYF
NA	TRBV19	TRBJ1-2	16	TRBD1	TGTGCCAGTAGCATCCAAGGGGGCTTACGGACAGATGGCTACACCTTC	CASSIQGGLRTDGYTF
NA	TRBV30	TRBJ2-1	15	NA	TGTGCCTGGAGTGTAGGAGGGGGGCTTGTCGATGAGCAGTTCTTC	CAWSVGGGLVDEQFF
NA	TRBV7-9	TRBJ2-1	14	NA	TGTGCCAGCAGTTTGACAGAGAGGCTGAATGAGCAGTTCTTC	CASSLTERLNEQFF
NA	TRBV20-1	TRBJ1-4	11	NA	TGCAGTGCTAGAGGGGTGGAAAAACTGTTTTTT	CSARGVEKLFF
NA	TRBV7-3	TRBJ2-1	15	TRBD2	TGTGCCAGCAGCCCTAGCGGGAGTTTACACAATGAGCAGTTCTTC	CASSPSGSLHNEQFF
NA	TRBV6-5	TRBJ1-6	15	TRBD1	TGTGCCAGCAGTCAACCACAGGGGAAGGAGTCACCCCTCCACTTT	CASSQPQGKESPLHF
NA	TRBV2	TRBJ1-1	14	TRBD1	TGTGCCAGCAGTGACAACAGGGGGATGAGTGAAGCTTTCTTT	CASSDNRGMSEAFF
NA	TRBV7-2	TRBJ1-1	13	TRBD1	TGTGCCAGCAGCCCCGGTTCGACAGGGAGTGCTTTCTTT	CASSPGSTGSAFF
NA	TRBV11-2	TRBJ1-2	14	NA	TGTGCCAGCAGCTTAGGATGGACTGACTATGGCTACACCTTC	CASSLGWTDYGYTF
NA	TRBV18	TRBJ2-7	15	TRBD1	TGTGCCAGCTCACCAGACAGGGTGGAGTACTACGAGCAGTACTTC	CASSPDRVEYYEQYF
NA	TRBV5-1	TRBJ2-3	14	NA	TGCGCCAGCAGCTTGGCCACAGTGGGGAATACGCAGTATTTT	CASSLATVGNTQYF
NA	TRBV7-2	TRBJ1-1	12	NA	TGTGCCAGCAGCTTAGTCGGGGCAGTAGCTTTCTTT	CASSLVGAVAFF
NA	TRBV11-2	TRBJ2-1	16	TRBD2	TGTGCCAGCAGCCTCCGGGGACTAGCGGGAGTTAATGAGCAGTTCTTC	CASSLRGLAGVNEQFF
NA	TRBV14	TRBJ2-1	16	TRBD1	TGTGCCAGCAGCCAAGTGGACAGGGTAAACTACAATGAGCAGTTCTTC	CASSQVDRVNYNEQFF
NA	TRBV27	TRBJ2-1	14	NA	TGTGCCAGCAGTGCCCTCGCGAAGGGCAATGAGCAGTTCTTC	CASSALAKGNEQFF
NA	TRBV18	TRBJ2-5	14	TRBD1	TGTGCCAGCTCACCGGGTGACAGGGTGGAGACCCAGTACTTC	CASSPGDRVETQYF
NA	TRBV7-6	TRBJ2-3	15	TRBD2	TGTGCCAGCAGCTTACTAGCGGGGGGGGTAGATACGCAGTATTTT	CASSLLAGGVDTQYF
NA	TRBV15	TRBJ2-7	15	NA	TGTGCCACCAGCAGAGATCCCGGCGGCCACTACGAGCAGTACTTC	CATSRDPGGHYEQYF
NA	TRBV2	TRBJ2-7	16	NA	TGTGCCAGCAGCCGGTCCCGGGACCTCGGCACCTGGGAGCAGTACTTC	CASSRSRDLGTWEQYF
few	TRBV19	TRBJ1-1	15	NA	TGTGCCAGTAGTATCTCGGGTCGACGGAAACCTGAAGCTTTCTTT	CASSISGRRKPEAFF